This TCR beta chain was captured in a study of vaccination effects on CD4 cells after COVID-19. The CDR3 is 15 residues long. V lost 6 bases, J lost 0 bases, and 4 bases stayed unmatched. Germline loops: CDR1 MNHEY, CDR2 SVGEGT. Generated by immunoSEQ multiplex PCR, the TCRdb table keeps only in-frame clones and is missing some. The table lists more than 30,000 clones, roughly 82% of them singletons. The count of this clone is one. Its antigen remains unidentified. Upon completion of 10 to 11 days in culture, CD4+ T cells were isolated. This specimen consisted of CD4+ T cells from PBMCs cultured without peptide, obtained before COVID-19 vaccination. The genes are TRBV6-2 or TRBV6-3 and TRBJ2-1; 8 bases agree with TRBD2. The sequence was obtained from a human donor who received a COVID-19 vaccine. The CDR3 DNA follows: TGTGCCAGCAGCGGGGGGGACCCCTCCTACAATGAGCAGTTCTTC. As protein: CASSGGDPSYNEQFF.